The clone carrying this TCR beta chain has a handful of counts. The sample originates from a study of T-cell reconstitution after alpha-beta-depleted transplantation in children. Preparing the TCRbeta library involved the use of unique molecular identifiers. MiXCR, applied by TCRdb to the PCR reads, yields one record per CDR3 protein. Of 450,000 to 600,000 distinct CDR3 sequences in the sample, approximately 20% were seen once. Per germline, CDR1 MNHEY and CDR2 SMNVEV (reference sequence). V was shortened by 6 bases and J by 5 bases, with 16 bases between the two germline ends. The CDR3 has 14 amino acids.

The starting material was PBMCs from the stem cell graft donor, obtained from the stem cell graft. The sequence was collected from a human donor who donated a stem cell graft to a child with acute lymphoblastic leukemia. The chain carries TRBV27 and TRBJ1-2; D is uncertain. CDR3 region: CASRGRSIVYGYTF. CDR3 sequence (DNA): TGTGCCAGCAGGGGAAGAAGTATTGTTTATGGCTACACCTTC.